Following are 24 T cell receptor beta chains from one sample sequenced in a study of CD8+ T cells in alopecia areata. As the sequencing template, cDNA was produced by extracting RNA and reverse transcribing it. Measured with immunoSEQ multiplex PCR; TCRdb has only the in-frame clones, and not every one. The sample lists over 150,000 clones; around 50% were seen once. The sequencing used CD4+ T cells sorted from blood, collected at week 0. All receptors come from a human donor with alopecia areata.

This clone has only a few counts. This chain joins TRBV28 and TRBJ2-7, with 8 bases fitting TRBD1. This CDR3 has 11 amino acids. J gave up 7 bases and V 5 bases, and 1 base lay outside the gene matches. Germline V gives CDR1 MDHEN, CDR2 SYDVKM. For the CDR3, the DNA is TGTGCCAGCAGTGACAGGGGAGAGCAGTACTTC. It encodes CASSDRGEQYF.

Written as DNA, the CDR3 is TGCAGCGTTGAATTTTGGGGGACTGAAGCTTTCTTT. This translates into CSVEFWGTEAFF. The V call is TRBV29-1, the J call TRBJ1-1, with D possibly being TRBD1 (5 bases). The V gene's germline CDR1 is SQVTM and CDR2 ANQGSEA. V lost 2 bases and J lost 5, with 9 bases in between. The CDR3 sequence is 12 residues long.

This clone was observed a single time. This chain uses TRBV5-1 with TRBJ1-2; D possibly corresponds to TRBD1 (6 bases). This CDR3 is 15 amino acids long. With 4 bases removed from V and 2 bases from J, the gap between germline ends came to 15 bases. Per germline, CDR1 SGHRS and CDR2 YFSETQ. The DNA for the CDR3 is TGCGCCAGCAGCGAACGACCGGGACAAAACTATGGCTACACCTTC. This gives the protein CASSERPGQNYGYTF. Together with reference TRBV5-1 and TRBJ1-2, the CDR3 gives the full variable domain: KAGVTQTPRYLIKTRGQQVTLSCSPISGHRSVSWYQQTPGQGLQFLFEYFSETQRNKGNFPGRFSGRQFSNSRSEMNVSTLELGDSALYLCASSERPGQNYGYTFGSGTRLTVV.

The J gene is TRBJ2-5, the V gene TRBV4-1; 9 nucleotides match TRBD1. There are 15 residues in the CDR3. CDR1 is MGHRA, CDR2 YSYEKL, per germline. V trimming: 0 bases; J trimming: 5 bases; junction bases outside the gene matches: 4. DNA for the CDR3: TGCGCCAGCAGCCAAGAAGGGACAGGGAGTGAGACCCAGTACTTC. Its protein is CASSQEGTGSETQYF.

This chain's CDR3 is CATSYDHSNQPQHF. The DNA for the CDR3 is TGTGCCACCAGCTATGACCATAGCAATCAGCCCCAGCATTTT. The chain couples TRBV15 to TRBJ1-5; no reliable D call. V was cut by 5 bases and J by 0 bases, with 8 bases left in between. CDR3 length: 14 residues. CDR1 and CDR2 from the germline V gene are LNHNV and YYDKDF (reference sequence).

This chain uses TRBV7-9 with TRBJ2-4, with 8 bases identical to TRBD2. In germline, CDR1 is SEHNR, CDR2 FQNEAQ (reference sequence). V shed 5 bases and J 8 bases; nucleotides not matched to a gene: 8. This CDR3 is 14 amino acids long. This chain's CDR3 is CASSPSGGGDIQYF. CDR3 nucleotide sequence: TGTGCCAGCAGCCCGAGCGGGGGCGGTGACATTCAGTACTTC. The entire variable domain, with the rest obtained from reference TRBV7-9 and TRBJ2-4, is as follows: DTGVSQNPRHKITKRGQNVTFRCDPISEHNRLYWYRQTLGQGPEFLTYFQNEAQLEKSRLLSDRFSAERPKGSFSTLEIQRTEQGDSAMYLCASSPSGGGDIQYFGAGTRLSVL.

The V gene is TRBV11-2, the J gene TRBJ2-4; D is unclear. CDR3 length: 13 amino acids. The germline CDR1 and CDR2 sequences are SGHAT and FQNNGV. Trimming shortened V by 1 base and J by 5 bases, and 6 bases separated the two germline ends. The CDR3 region is CASSLGHQNIQYF. The CDR3 DNA reads as TGTGCCAGCAGCTTAGGACATCAAAACATTCAGTACTTC.

J is TRBJ2-3 and V is TRBV9, with D unclear. V shed 0 bases and J shed 8 bases, with 4 bases lying between them. The V gene's germline CDR1 is SGDLS and CDR2 YYNGEE. The CDR3 sequence is 11 residues long. The CDR3 protein is CASSVDGTQYF. The CDR3 coding sequence is TGTGCCAGCAGCGTAGATGGTACGCAGTATTTT.

This clone came up once. The chain couples TRBV18 to TRBJ1-2; D gene ambiguous. This CDR3 spans 15 amino acids. CDR1 is KGHSH, CDR2 LQKENI, per germline. Trimming took 0 bases from V and 1 from J, leaving 9 bases between them. CDR3 residues: CASSPPAGYNYGYTF. DNA for the CDR3: TGTGCCAGCTCACCACCTGCAGGCTATAACTATGGCTACACCTTC.

This chain uses TRBV2 with TRBJ2-7; D might be TRBD1 (6 bases). The germline V gene encodes CDR1 SNHLY and CDR2 FYNNEI. This CDR3 spans 14 amino acids. V shed 6 bases and J shed 0 bases, with 12 bases lying between them. This chain's CDR3 is CASSGQYPSYEQYF. CDR3 DNA: TGTGCCAGCAGCGGACAGTATCCCTCCTACGAGCAGTACTTC.

This clone was seen more than once but under ten times. This chain joins TRBV5-6 and TRBJ1-2; 7 bases fit TRBD1. The CDR3 runs 15 residues. V dropped 0 bases and J dropped 4; count of bases not matched to a gene: 6. Germline-derived CDR1 and CDR2 are SGHDT and YYEEEE. Here the CDR3 reads CASSLDGYRGYGYTF. CDR3 in DNA: TGTGCCAGCAGCTTGGACGGATACAGGGGCTATGGCTACACCTTC.

The chain carries TRBV4-2 and TRBJ2-3; a weak D match, TRBD1 (6 bases). The V and J ends lost 8 bases and 2 bases respectively, with 20 bases between them. From germline, CDR1 is LGHNA and CDR2 YNFKEQ. This CDR3 region has 16 residues. The CDR3 coding sequence is TGTGCCAGCTCCGAAGTGGGGGCCTACCTCACAGATACGCAGTATTTT. Protein product: CASSEVGAYLTDTQYF.

The chain employs TRBV6-5 and TRBJ1-1; TRBD1 is a possible D gene (6 bases). This CDR3 contains 12 residues. V was clipped by 9 bases and J by 5 bases, with 13 bases between them. The V gene's germline CDR1 is MNHEY and CDR2 SVGAGI. CDR3 sequence: CASLTGGTEAFF. As DNA, the CDR3 is TGTGCCAGTCTGACAGGAGGGACTGAAGCTTTCTTT.

The genes are TRBV4-2 and TRBJ1-3, with no clear D. Germline V gene data show CDR1 as LGHNA and CDR2 as YNFKEQ. Trimming shortened V by 0 bases and J by 0 bases, and 12 bases separated the two germline ends. The CDR3 is 17 amino acids. The chain's CDR3 is CASSQEVRVRSGNTIYF. The CDR3 DNA reads TGTGCCAGCAGCCAAGAAGTGCGGGTCCGCTCTGGAAACACCATATATTTT.

The chain is built from TRBV27 and TRBJ2-7, with 7 bases fitting TRBD1. This CDR3 contains 15 residues. J was trimmed by 1 base and V by 2 bases; bases with no gene match: 5. Germline lookup yields CDR1 MNHEY and CDR2 SMNVEV (reference sequence). CDR3 sequence reads: CASSLLTGSSYEQYF. In nucleotides, the CDR3 is TGTGCCAGCAGTTTACTGACAGGGTCATCCTACGAGCAGTACTTC.

The chain joins TRBV29-1 to TRBJ1-4; D ambiguous. Trimming left V 6 bases short and J 8 bases short, with 16 bases between. The germline CDR1 and CDR2 sequences are SQVTM and ANQGSEA. The CDR3 contains 13 residues. CDR3 bases: TGCAGCGTGCGGCCGCGTCAGCGGGAAAAACTGTTTTTT. Translating gives CSVRPRQREKLFF.

In this sample, this clone turned up once. The chain recombines TRBV1 with TRBJ2-3. TRBV1 is given as a pseudogene. The CDR3 consists of 14 residues. The CDR3 is CTSRLGSSTDTQYF. The CDR3 nucleotides are TGCACCAGCAGGTTAGGTTCCTCCACAGATACGCAGTATTTT.

The chain couples TRBV2 to TRBJ2-3; 8 bases are shared with TRBD2. Trimming took 4 bases from V and 4 from J; bases not matched to a gene: 10. The CDR3 contains 16 residues. The germline gives CDR1 SNHLY, CDR2 FYNNEI. The CDR3: CASSVGGGRPPDTQYF. CDR3 sequence (DNA): TGTGCCAGCAGTGTAGGCGGGGGGCGACCACCAGATACGCAGTATTTT.

The J gene is TRBJ1-2, the V gene TRBV7-2, with D uncertain. CDR1 and CDR2 from the germline V gene are SGHTA and FQGNSA. The length of the CDR3 is 18 residues. The germline V and J ends were trimmed by 5 bases and 2 bases, with 24 bases remaining between them. CDR3 sequence (DNA): TGTGCCAGCAGCACCAAAAGTGGTGATGCCCTTCGGAACTATGGCTACACCTTC. Amino acid sequence: CASSTKSGDALRNYGYTF.

The rearrangement joins TRBV5-1 to TRBJ1-2, with 9 positions matching TRBD1. J gave up 4 bases and V 3 bases, and 7 bases lay outside the gene matches. The CDR3 covers 15 residues. The germline V gene encodes CDR1 SGHRS and CDR2 YFSETQ. The CDR3 reads CASSSEPGQGYGYTF. CDR3 coding DNA: TGCGCCAGCAGCTCGGAACCGGGACAGGGCTATGGCTACACCTTC. Together with reference TRBV5-1 and TRBJ1-2, the CDR3 gives the full variable domain: KAGVTQTPRYLIKTRGQQVTLSCSPISGHRSVSWYQQTPGQGLQFLFEYFSETQRNKGNFPGRFSGRQFSNSRSEMNVSTLELGDSALYLCASSSEPGQGYGYTFGSGTRLTVV.

The J gene is TRBJ1-5, the V gene TRBV7-8; no definite D call. The CDR3 has 16 residues. Between the trimmed V and J ends, which lost 5 bases and 0 bases, there was a span of 14 bases. The germline gives CDR1 SGHVS, CDR2 FQNEAQ. The chain's CDR3 is CASSLTRTDSNQPQHF. CDR3 coding DNA: TGTGCCAGCAGCCTAACACGGACGGATAGCAATCAGCCCCAGCATTTT.

This clone was seen a few times. The chain carries TRBV30 and TRBJ1-2; D gene unclear. Trimming left V 1 base short and J 6 bases short, with 3 bases between. The CDR3 sequence is 10 residues long. Germline lookup yields CDR1 GTSNPN and CDR2 SVGIG (reference sequence). The DNA of the CDR3 is TGTGCCTGGAGTGCCGATGGCTACACCTTC. Translated, it gives CAWSADGYTF.

This chain joins TRBV6-1 and TRBJ2-2, with a tentative D call TRBD2 (5 bases). This CDR3 is 15 amino acids long. The germline V gene encodes CDR1 MNHNS and CDR2 SASEGT. The V end was cut by 4 bases, the J end by 0 bases, with 9 bases between. CDR3 protein: CASSVSGSNTGELFF. CDR3 nucleotide sequence: TGTGCCAGCAGTGTCTCGGGGTCGAACACCGGGGAGCTGTTTTTT.

This chain links TRBV7-2 with TRBJ2-7; D is uncertain. CDR1 is SGHTA and CDR2 is FQGNSA in the germline V gene. The CDR3 has 15 residues. V was cut by 6 bases and J by 2 bases, with 17 bases left in between. The CDR3 bases are TGTGCCAGCAGGCCTCCCTTTCCTAAGGCCTACGAGCAGTACTTC. Its translation is CASRPPFPKAYEQYF.